This passage covers 22 T cell receptor beta chains from one sample sequenced in a study of CXCR3-negative and CXCR3-positive naive CD8 T cells. Libraries of TRB cDNA were made by 5' RACE and carried UMIs. TCRdb re-called the 5' RACE reads; every CDR3 protein appears as one record, without DNA. This sample lists around 81,000 distinct CDR3 sequences; its ten largest clones have approximately 1.4%. What was sequenced was naive CXCR3- CD8+ T cells from blood. The subset was: CD45RO-CCR7+CD27+CD95- naive CD8+ T cells lacking CXCR3 (TNR3-). All receptors come from a human donor in good health. Some clones in this sample may be carry-over from other donors' samples.

The chain uses TRBV5-8 and TRBJ2-1. Germline V CDR1 and CDR2: SGHTS, YDEGEE. The CDR3 loop spans 15 amino acids. The CDR3 is CASSLDRGGYNEQFF.

The chain couples TRBV14 to TRBJ2-5; checking the TCRdb D call of TRBD2 is not possible without DNA. Germline loops: CDR1 SGHDN, CDR2 FVKESK. The length of the CDR3 is 19 residues. CDR3 sequence: CASSLHEPGLAALQETQYF.

The chain uses TRBV7-8 and TRBJ2-1; TCRdb's assignment of TRBD2 cannot be checked, as there is no DNA. Germline assignment: CDR1 SGHVS and CDR2 FQNEAQ. This CDR3 region has 17 residues. CDR3 protein: CASSPPAGSESYNEQFF.

The chain couples TRBV7-6 to TRBJ2-2. The germline CDR1 and CDR2 sequences are SGHVS and FNYEAQ. The CDR3 covers 15 residues. Here the CDR3 reads CASSSQEHNTGELFF. Full variable domain (remainder filled in from reference TRBV7-6 and TRBJ2-2): GAGVSQSPRYKVTKRGQDVALRCDPISGHVSLYWYRQALGQGPEFLTYFNYEAQQDKSGLPNDRFSAERPEGSISTLTIQRTEQRDSAMYRCASSSQEHNTGELFFGEGSRLTVL.

The chain uses TRBV3-1 and TRBJ2-7; TCRdb gives TRBD2 as the D gene, but with no DNA this cannot be confirmed. The V gene's germline CDR1 is LGHDT and CDR2 YNNKEL (reference sequence). This CDR3 has 14 residues. CDR3 sequence: CASSFGLVSYEQYF.

The chain has TRBV27 and TRBJ2-6. CDR3 length: 13 residues. The germline gives CDR1 MNHEY, CDR2 SMNVEV (reference sequence). CDR3: CASSSSGANVLTF.

The chain couples TRBV5-1 to TRBJ2-7; TCRdb returns TRBD2, unconfirmable since there is no DNA. The CDR3 is made up of 15 amino acids. Germline CDR1 reads SGHRS; CDR2 reads YFSETQ. CDR3 sequence reads: CASSLGTSGEYEQYF.

The CDR3 reads CASSPGDAGEQYF. V gene TRBV12-3 or TRBV12-4 combines with J gene TRBJ2-7; TCRdb selects TRBD2, and the lack of DNA leaves this call unchecked. The CDR3 consists of 13 residues.

The chain links TRBV27 to TRBJ2-7. Per germline, CDR1 MNHEY and CDR2 SMNVEV (reference sequence). The CDR3 loop spans 14 amino acids. CDR3 region: CASSFHPATYEQYF.

The chain is built from TRBV9 and TRBJ2-7. This CDR3 region has 14 residues. In germline, CDR1 is SGDLS, CDR2 YYNGEE. Here the CDR3 reads CASSAGVGSYEQYF. The entire variable domain, with the rest obtained from reference TRBV9 and TRBJ2-7, is as follows: DSGVTQTPKHLITATGQRVTLRCSPRSGDLSVYWYQQSLDQGLQFLIQYYNGEERAKGNILERFSAQQFPDLHSELNLSSLELGDSALYFCASSAGVGSYEQYFGPGTRLTVT.

The rearrangement joins TRBV5-5 to TRBJ2-1. Germline values: CDR1 SGHKS, CDR2 YYEKEE (reference sequence). This CDR3 spans 14 amino acids. CDR3 loop: CASSLAFRFDEQFF. Full variable domain (outside the CDR3, taken from reference TRBV5-5 and TRBJ2-1): DAGVTQSPTHLIKTRGQQVTLRCSPISGHKSVSWYQQVLGQGPQFIFQYYEKEERGRGNFPDRFSARQFPNYSSELNVNALLLGDSALYLCASSLAFRFDEQFFGPGTRLTVL.

The chain recombines TRBV29-1 with TRBJ2-1; the TCRdb call, TRBD2, lacks DNA for checking. The CDR3 sequence is 14 residues long. Germline V gives CDR1 SQVTM, CDR2 ANQGSEA. The CDR3 protein is CSVESGLADNEQFF.

This chain links TRBV7-9 with TRBJ1-1. Germline V gives CDR1 SEHNR, CDR2 FQNEAQ (reference sequence). CDR3 length: 13 residues. The CDR3 here is CASSFDWNTEAFF.

V and J are TRBV27 and TRBJ2-1; TCRdb's D call, TRBD1, is unchecked because there is no DNA. The CDR3 is made up of 15 amino acids. Germline CDR1 is MNHEY and CDR2 is SMNVEV (reference sequence). The chain's CDR3 is CASSLSGTLYNEQFF.

This clonotype is labeled medium-sized (0.01 to 0.1%) based on frequency. The chain links TRBV21-1 to TRBJ2-1; TCRdb selects TRBD1, and the lack of DNA leaves this call unchecked. TRBV21-1 is assigned pseudogene status. This CDR3 has 14 amino acids. The CDR3 sequence: CASSKSSGGHEQFF.

The chain uses TRBV21-1 and TRBJ2-2; TCRdb's assignment of TRBD1 cannot be checked, as there is no DNA. TRBV21-1 is a listed pseudogene. The CDR3 sequence is 16 residues long. This CDR3 reads CASSKVGQGSTGELFF.

The V gene is TRBV4-1, the J gene TRBJ2-2; absent DNA, TCRdb's TRBD1 call cannot be checked. This CDR3 is 16 amino acids long. Germline CDR1 and CDR2: MGHRA and YSYEKL. CDR3 protein: CASSQAGTGGTGELFF.

The V call is TRBV28, the J call TRBJ2-1; the TCRdb call, TRBD2, lacks DNA for checking. CDR1 and CDR2 (germline): MDHEN, SYDVKM. The CDR3 runs 14 residues. The CDR3 spells CASSFFTSSNEQFF.

This rearrangement joins TRBV2 to TRBJ2-3; without DNA, the TCRdb call of TRBD2 cannot be checked. The CDR3 has 16 residues. The germline V gene has CDR1 SNHLY and CDR2 FYNNEI. The CDR3 sequence is CASSETGLAVTDTQYF.

CDR3 in amino acids: CASSQQGARETQYF. The rearrangement joins TRBV28 to TRBJ2-5; TCRdb names TRBD1, which stays unverified in the absence of DNA. Germline CDR1 is MDHEN and CDR2 is SYDVKM. The CDR3 covers 14 residues.

This chain links TRBV14 with TRBJ2-3; the TRBD1 assignment by TCRdb is unverifiable without DNA. In germline, CDR1 is SGHDN, CDR2 FVKESK. The CDR3 contains 16 residues. Here the CDR3 reads CASSQQRPRGTDTQYF.

J is TRBJ2-7 and V is TRBV20-1; no DNA is available, so the TRBD1 call from TCRdb remains unchecked. Germline-derived CDR1 and CDR2 are DFQATT and SNEGSKA (reference sequence). The CDR3 is 14 residues long. The chain's CDR3 is CSAREGRGTYEQYF.